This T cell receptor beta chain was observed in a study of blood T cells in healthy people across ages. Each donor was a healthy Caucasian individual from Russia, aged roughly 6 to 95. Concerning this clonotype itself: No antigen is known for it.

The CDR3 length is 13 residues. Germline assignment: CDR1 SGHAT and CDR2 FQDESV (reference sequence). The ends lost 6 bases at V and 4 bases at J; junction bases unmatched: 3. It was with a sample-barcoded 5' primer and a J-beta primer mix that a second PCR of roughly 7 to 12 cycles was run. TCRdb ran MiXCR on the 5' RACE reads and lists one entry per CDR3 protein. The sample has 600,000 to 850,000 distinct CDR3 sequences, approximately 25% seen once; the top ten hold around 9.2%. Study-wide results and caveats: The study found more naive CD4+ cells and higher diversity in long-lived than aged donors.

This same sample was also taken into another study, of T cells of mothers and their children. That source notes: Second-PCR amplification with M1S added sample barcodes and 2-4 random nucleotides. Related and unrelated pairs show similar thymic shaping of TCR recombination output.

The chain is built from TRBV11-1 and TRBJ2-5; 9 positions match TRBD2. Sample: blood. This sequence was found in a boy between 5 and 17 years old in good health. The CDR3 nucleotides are TGTGCCAGCAGTGCGGGGGGGCGAGAGACCCAGTACTTC. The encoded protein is CASSAGGRETQYF.